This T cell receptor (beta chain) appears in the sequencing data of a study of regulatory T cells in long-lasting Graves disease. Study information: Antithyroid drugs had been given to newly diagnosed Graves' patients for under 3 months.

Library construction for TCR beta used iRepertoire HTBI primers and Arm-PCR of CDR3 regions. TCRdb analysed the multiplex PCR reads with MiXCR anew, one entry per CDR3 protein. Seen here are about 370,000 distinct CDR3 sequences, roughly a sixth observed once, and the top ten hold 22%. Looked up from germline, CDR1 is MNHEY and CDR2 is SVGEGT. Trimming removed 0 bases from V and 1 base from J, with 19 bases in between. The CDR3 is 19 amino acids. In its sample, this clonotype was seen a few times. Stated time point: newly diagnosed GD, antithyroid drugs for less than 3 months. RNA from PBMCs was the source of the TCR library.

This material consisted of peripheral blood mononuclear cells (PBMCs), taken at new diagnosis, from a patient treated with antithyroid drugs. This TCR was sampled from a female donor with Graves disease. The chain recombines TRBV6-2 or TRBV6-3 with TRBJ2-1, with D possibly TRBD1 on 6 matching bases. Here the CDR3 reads CASSYSPWGPGGSYNEQFF. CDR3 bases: TGTGCCAGCAGTTACTCGCCTTGGGGGCCGGGCGGGTCCTACAATGAGCAGTTCTTC.